The entry below gives a single T cell receptor (beta chain) sequence along with its context. These data originate in a study of blood T cell repertoires in COVID-19. Study-level information: Nucleic acid was either cDNA or gDNA, and it came from T cells, B-cell-depleted T cells, or PBMCs.

Data came from immunoSEQ multiplex PCR; TCRdb stores just in-frame clones and leaves some out. Here the sample spans 290,000 or so clones, about 89% being singletons. Cohort allocation depended upon clinical history that participants reported. Sequences were obtained from PBMCs or T cells enriched from blood (not recorded which). The clonotype was recovered from a woman between 18 and 29 years old who had recovered from COVID-19.

CDR3 region: CASSPVRETQYF. The CDR3 nucleotides are TGTGCCAGCAGCCCAGTCAGGGAGACCCAGTACTTC. This chain links TRBV11-2 with TRBJ2-5; D gene uncertain. This CDR3 is built from 12 residues. Trimming stripped 5 bases from V and 5 bases from J, with 9 bases between. Germline V gives CDR1 SGHAT, CDR2 FQNNGV. Based on the CDR3 plus reference TRBV11-2 and TRBJ2-5, the full variable domain is EAGVAQSPRYKIIEKRQSVAFWCNPISGHATLYWYQQILGQGPKLLIQFQNNGVVDDSQLPKDRFSAERLKGVDSTLKIQPAKLEDSAVYLCASSPVRETQYFGPGTRLLVL.